Each of the 5 T cell receptor beta chains below was sequenced from the same sample in a study of OX40 agonist ivuxolimab in advanced cancers. This table comes from immunoSEQ multiplex PCR, and its TCRdb copy is limited to in-frame clones, with some not included. The sample lists 28,000 or so clones; roughly 80% were seen once. Sequencing used CD4+ or CD8+ T cells sorted from blood, obtained in a trial of the OX40 agonist ivuxolimab. These receptors all come from an adult with an advanced solid tumor such as melanoma, head and neck, liver or kidney cancer.

V and J are TRBV2 and TRBJ2-7; tentative D call: TRBD2 (5 bases). Germline CDR1 reads SNHLY; CDR2 reads FYNNEI. V lost 5 bases and J lost 7, with 15 bases in between. This CDR3 is built from 13 residues. The CDR3 spells CASSSADSREQYF. The DNA for the CDR3 is TGTGCCAGCAGTTCAGCGGATTCAAGGGAGCAGTACTTC.

The rearrangement uses TRBV27 and TRBJ2-2; 11 bases match TRBD2. The CDR3 is 17 amino acids. Looked up from germline, CDR1 is MNHEY and CDR2 is SMNVEV (reference sequence). Germline trimming cut 2 bases from V and 3 bases from J; bases unmatched to any gene: 5. CDR3 region: CASSLRSGRADTGELFF. In nucleotides, the CDR3 is TGTGCCAGCAGTTTACGTAGCGGGAGGGCCGACACCGGGGAGCTGTTTTTT.

This chain links TRBV7-9 with TRBJ2-7; D tentatively reads TRBD1 or TRBD2 (6 bases each). In germline, CDR1 is SEHNR, CDR2 FQNEAQ (reference sequence). V shed 1 base and J shed 5 bases, with 15 bases lying between them. This CDR3 comprises 15 residues. Written as DNA, the CDR3 is TGTGCCAGCAGCTTAGGAAGTCAGGGGAGGAACGAGCAGTACTTC. Its protein is CASSLGSQGRNEQYF.

The chain carries TRBV11-2 and TRBJ1-5; 12 positions match TRBD1. V gave up 5 bases and J gave up 6 bases; unmatched junction bases: 8. The CDR3 is 16 amino acids. The germline gives CDR1 SGHAT, CDR2 FQNNGV. In DNA, the CDR3 is TGTGCCAGCAGCATAGCGGGACAGGGGGCCGGTCAGCCCCAGCATTTT. It yields the protein CASSIAGQGAGQPQHF.

This clone appeared a few times. The chain has TRBV6-5 and TRBJ1-3; 9 nucleotides align to TRBD1. This CDR3 has 15 residues. Germline assignment: CDR1 MNHEY and CDR2 SVGAGI. V lost 6 bases and J lost 4; bases outside the gene matches: 7. CDR3 protein: CASSLDRGLGNTIYF. Written as DNA, the CDR3 is TGTGCCAGCAGCCTAGACAGGGGGTTAGGAAACACCATATATTTT.